The clone carrying this T cell receptor (beta chain) is medium-sized (0.01 to 0.1%) within its sample. Antigen unknown. The sample comes from a study of T cells in localized non-small cell lung cancer. Study observations and caveats: Researchers found a median approximately 57 of the top 100 tumor clones in adjacent lung.

Sequencing was performed with immunoSEQ multiplex PCR; in TCRdb, only in-frame clones are kept and a portion is missing. The sample lists roughly 1,200 clones, around a quarter occurring once. The CDR3 consists of 15 residues. From germline, CDR1 is SGHNT and CDR2 YENEEA. J lost 5 bases, V lost 3 bases, and 7 bases had no gene match. This clonotype was obtained from a female donor over 55 with stage III lung adenocarcinoma. Sequences were derived from normal lung tissue next to the tumor, sampled before any cancer treatment. The chain has TRBV11-3 and TRBJ1-2; 9 nucleotides match TRBD1. This CDR3 reads CASSFNGQGFYGYTF. Written as DNA, the CDR3 is TGTGCCAGCAGCTTTAACGGACAGGGGTTTTATGGCTACACCTTC.